The TCR beta chain under discussion was sequenced for a study of cytomegalovirus exposure and HLA in healthy donors. CDR1 and CDR2 (germline): SGHDT, YYEEEE. V was pared by 4 bases and J by 7 bases, with 14 bases between. CDR3 length: 13 amino acids. The PCR contained 60 Vbeta and 13 Jbeta primers. Sequenced by immunoSEQ multiplex PCR; TCRdb stores in-frame clones only, minus some. This repertoire shows about 160,000 clones, more than 80% found once; its top ten account for 1.9%. Sample: PBMCs. The chain is built from TRBV5-6 and TRBJ2-5; D might be TRBD1 (5 bases). The sequence came from a young woman in good health and CMV-seronegative. The CDR3 region has the DNA TGTGCCAGCAGCATGACAGTAAAGGGGACCCAGTACTTC. As protein: CASSMTVKGTQYF.